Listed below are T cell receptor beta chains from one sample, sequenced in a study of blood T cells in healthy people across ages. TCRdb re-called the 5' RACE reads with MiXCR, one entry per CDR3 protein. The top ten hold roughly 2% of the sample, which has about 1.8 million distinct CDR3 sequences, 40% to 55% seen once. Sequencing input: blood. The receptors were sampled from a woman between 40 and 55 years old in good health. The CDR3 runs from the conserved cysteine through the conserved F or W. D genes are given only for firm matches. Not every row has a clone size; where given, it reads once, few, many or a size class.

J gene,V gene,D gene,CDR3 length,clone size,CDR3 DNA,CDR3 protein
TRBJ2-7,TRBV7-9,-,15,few,TGTGCCAGCAGCGCCTCACCGACAATAACCTACGAGCAGTACTTC,CASSASPTITYEQYF
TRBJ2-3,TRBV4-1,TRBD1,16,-,TGCGCCAGCAGCCAGTGGGACAGGGGTGACACAGGTACGCAGTATTTT,CASSQWDRGDTGTQYF
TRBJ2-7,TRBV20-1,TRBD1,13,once,TGTAGTGCTAGCAGCGACAGGGACTACGAGCAGTACTTC,CSASSDRDYEQYF
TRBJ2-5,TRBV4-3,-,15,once,TGCGCCAGCAGCCAGGAACAGGGAAGACAAGAGACCCAGTACTTC,CASSQEQGRQETQYF
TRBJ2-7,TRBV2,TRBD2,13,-,TGTGCCGGGAATAGCGGGGGGGCCTACGAGCAGTACTTC,CAGNSGGAYEQYF
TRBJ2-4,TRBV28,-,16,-,TGTGCCAGCAGTCGCGCCGGACGCCAGGCCAAAAACATTCAGTACTTC,CASSRAGRQAKNIQYF
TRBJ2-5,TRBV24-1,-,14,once,TGTGCCACCAGTGCCACCGGACAGCAAGAGACCCAGTACTTC,CATSATGQQETQYF
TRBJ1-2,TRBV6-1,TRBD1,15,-,TGTGCCAGCAGTGCCTATGACAGGGGGCAAGGTGGCTACACCTTC,CASSAYDRGQGGYTF
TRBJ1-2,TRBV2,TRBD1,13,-,TGTGCCAGCAGTGGCGGGACAGACTGGGGCTACACCTTC,CASSGGTDWGYTF
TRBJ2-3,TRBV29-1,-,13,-,TGCAGGGCCCGAGGGACAAACACAGATACGCAGTATTTT,CRARGTNTDTQYF
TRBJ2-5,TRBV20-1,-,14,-,TGCAGTGCTAGAAGGGTGGGGGGGGCAGAGACCCAGTACTTC,CSARRVGGAETQYF
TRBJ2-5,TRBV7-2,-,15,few,TGTGCCAGCAGCCCAGATCGGCCAGGGCGAGAGACCCAGTACTTC,CASSPDRPGRETQYF
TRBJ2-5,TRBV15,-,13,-,TGTGCCACCAGCAGAGTAGGGGTAGAGACCCAGTACTTC,CATSRVGVETQYF
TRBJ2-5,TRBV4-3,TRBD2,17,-,TGCGCCAGCAGCCAAGACCCGACTAGCGGGGAGGAAGAGACCCAGTACTTC,CASSQDPTSGEEETQYF
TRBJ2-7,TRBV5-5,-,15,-,TGTGCCAGCAGCTTGGTCCGCGGCAGGGGATACGAGCAGTACTTC,CASSLVRGRGYEQYF
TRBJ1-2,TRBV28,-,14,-,TGTGCCAGCAGTTTATCTTCACAGAGGAGGGGCCACACCTTC,CASSLSSQRRGHTF
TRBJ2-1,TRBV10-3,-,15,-,TGTGCCATCAGTGAGGTATCGGGACGCTACAATGAGCAGTTCTTC,CAISEVSGRYNEQFF
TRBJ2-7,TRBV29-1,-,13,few,TGCAGCGTTGTCGGACATAGCTCCTACGAGCAGTACTTC,CSVVGHSSYEQYF
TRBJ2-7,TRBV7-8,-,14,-,TGTGCCAGCAGCGCTGACAGGGAGGTCGACGAGCAGTACTTC,CASSADREVDEQYF
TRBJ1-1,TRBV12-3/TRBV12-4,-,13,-,TGTGCCAGCGTTCAGGGGCGGGACACTGAAGCTTTCTTT,CASVQGRDTEAFF
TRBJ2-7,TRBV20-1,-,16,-,TGCAGTGCTAGAGATGGTCTTAGGGGTACCCGCTACGAGCAGTACTTC,CSARDGLRGTRYEQYF
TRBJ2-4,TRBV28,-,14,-,TGTGCCAGCAGTTTACAACAGTCCAAAAACATTCAGTACTTC,CASSLQQSKNIQYF
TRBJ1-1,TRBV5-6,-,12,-,TGTGCCAGCACCCGGTTCCACACTGAAGCTTTCTTT,CASTRFHTEAFF
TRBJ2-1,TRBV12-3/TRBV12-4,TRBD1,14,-,TGTGCCAGCAAAGAGGGGACAGGCTACAATGAGCAGTTCTTC,CASKEGTGYNEQFF
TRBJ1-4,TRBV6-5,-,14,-,TGTGCCAGCAGTTACGCAGGGAGGGGTGAAAAACTGTTTTTT,CASSYAGRGEKLFF
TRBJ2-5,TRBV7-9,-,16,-,TGTGCCAGCCCACGAAGAAAAAGGGAGCTGCAAGAGACCCAGTACTTC,CASPRRKRELQETQYF
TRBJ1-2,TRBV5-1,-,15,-,TGCGCCAGCAGCTGGGGACAAGTGGACGGGGTCGGCTACACCTTC,CASSWGQVDGVGYTF
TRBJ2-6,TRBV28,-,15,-,TGTGCCACTAATCGACCAGGGTCTGGGGCCAACGTCCTGACTTTC,CATNRPGSGANVLTF
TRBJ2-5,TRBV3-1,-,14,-,TGTGCCAGCAGCCTATATCAGGGCTTGGGGACCCAGTACTTC,CASSLYQGLGTQYF
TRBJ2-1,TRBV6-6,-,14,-,TGTGCCAGCACTTCGGACAGCGGACCCAGTCAGCAGTTCTTC,CASTSDSGPSQQFF
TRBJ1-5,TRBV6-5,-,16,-,TGTGCCAGCAGTTACCGGAGGGGGGCGTTGGATCAGCCCCAGCATTTT,CASSYRRGALDQPQHF
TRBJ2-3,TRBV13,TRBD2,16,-,TGTGCCAGCATGGAGACTAGCGGGGGGTTCTCGGATACGCAGTATTTT,CASMETSGGFSDTQYF
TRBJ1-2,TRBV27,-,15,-,TGTGCCAGCAGTCCGGAATTCGGACCCCTAAGGGGCTACACCTTC,CASSPEFGPLRGYTF
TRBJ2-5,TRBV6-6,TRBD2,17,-,TGTGCCAGCAGTTACCCACAACTAGCGGGGGGACAAGAGACCCAGTACTTC,CASSYPQLAGGQETQYF
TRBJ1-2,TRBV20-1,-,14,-,TGCAGTGCGAGCAACCGGGACGGGAGATATGGCTACACCTTC,CSASNRDGRYGYTF
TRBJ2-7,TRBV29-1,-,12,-,TGCAGCGTTTTGACTAGTAACTACGAGCAGTACTTC,CSVLTSNYEQYF
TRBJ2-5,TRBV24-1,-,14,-,TGTGCCACCAGTGATCGCCCCGATGGGGAGACCCAGTACTTC,CATSDRPDGETQYF
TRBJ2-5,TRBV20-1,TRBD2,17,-,TGCAGTGCTAGAGATCCGGGGGGGGTCGGGCCCCAAGAGACCCAGTACTTC,CSARDPGGVGPQETQYF
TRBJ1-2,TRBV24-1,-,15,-,TGTGCCACCAGTGATCCTCGGTTAGCTAACTATGGCTACACCTTC,CATSDPRLANYGYTF
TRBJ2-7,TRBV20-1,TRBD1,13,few,TGCAGTGCTACGCGCAGACAGGGGCCTGAGCAGTACTTC,CSATRRQGPEQYF
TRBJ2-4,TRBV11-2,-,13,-,TGTGCCAGCACAAAGGGGGCCAAAAACATTCAGTACTTC,CASTKGAKNIQYF
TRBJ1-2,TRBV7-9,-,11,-,TGTGCCAGCAGTCGGGTAGAAGGCTACACCTTC,CASSRVEGYTF
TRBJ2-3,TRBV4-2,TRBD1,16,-,TGTGCCAGCAGCCAGGTCCCGGGACAGGTACGAGATACGCAGTATTTT,CASSQVPGQVRDTQYF
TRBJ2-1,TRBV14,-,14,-,TGTGCCAGCAGCGAGGGGGACAAAGTCTACGAGCAGTTCTTC,CASSEGDKVYEQFF
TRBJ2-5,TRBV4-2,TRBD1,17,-,TGTGCCAGCAGCCAGACCCTAGAGAGGGGGCCTAGGGAGACCCAGTACTTC,CASSQTLERGPRETQYF
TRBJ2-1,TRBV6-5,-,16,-,TGTGCCAGCAGTTACTCGAACGGGGGCCGGCCCGGGGAGCAGTTCTTC,CASSYSNGGRPGEQFF
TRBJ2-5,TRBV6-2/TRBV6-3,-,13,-,TGTGCCAGCACCTTGGGTGGCGGGGCGGCGCAGTACTTC,CASTLGGGAAQYF
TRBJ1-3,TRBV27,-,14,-,TGTGCCAGCAGTTTAGGGGGCGCCGGAAACACCATATATTTT,CASSLGGAGNTIYF
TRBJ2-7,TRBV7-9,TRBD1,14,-,TGTGCCAGCAGCAAGTGGGACAGATCCTACGAGCAGTACTTC,CASSKWDRSYEQYF
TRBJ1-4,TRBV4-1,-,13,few,TGCGCCAGCAGCCGACGGACGGAAGAAAAACTGTTTTTT,CASSRRTEEKLFF
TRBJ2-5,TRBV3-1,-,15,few,TGTGCCAGCAGCCAAGTGGGGGCCGTTCTGGAGACCCAGTACTTC,CASSQVGAVLETQYF
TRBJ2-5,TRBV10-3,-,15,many,TGTGCAATCAGTGACCACCCAGCGTACCAAGAGACCCAGTACTTC,CAISDHPAYQETQYF
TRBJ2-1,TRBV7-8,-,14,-,TGTGCCAGCAGCTTGACAGCGATGGTCAATGAGCAGTTCTTC,CASSLTAMVNEQFF
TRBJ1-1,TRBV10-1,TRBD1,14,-,TGCGCCAGCAGTGAAACAGGGGGCAAGAATGAAGCTTTCTTT,CASSETGGKNEAFF
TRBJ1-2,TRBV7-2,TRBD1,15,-,TGTGCCAGCAGCTTAAGAAGAGGGGACAGGGTTGGCTACACCTTC,CASSLRRGDRVGYTF
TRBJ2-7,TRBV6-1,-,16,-,TGTGCCAGCAGTGACGGTCGGGTCAGTTTCTCCTACGAGCAGTACTTC,CASSDGRVSFSYEQYF
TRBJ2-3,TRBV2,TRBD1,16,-,TGTGCCAGCAGTGAAGCAAAGGGGGCCAGCACAGATACGCAGTATTTT,CASSEAKGASTDTQYF
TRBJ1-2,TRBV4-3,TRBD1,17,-,TGCGCCAGCAGCCAAGAGGACAGGGCAGCAGTATACTATGGCTACACCTTC,CASSQEDRAAVYYGYTF
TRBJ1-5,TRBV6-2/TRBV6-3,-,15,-,TGTGCCAGCAGAGCCCCGGGGGACATTCTTCAGCCCCAGCATTTT,CASRAPGDILQPQHF
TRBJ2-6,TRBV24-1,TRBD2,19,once,TGTGCCACCAGTGAGACTCTGGCGGGGGTCTCCTCTGGGGCCAACGTCCTGACTTTC,CATSETLAGVSSGANVLTF